This TCR beta chain was obtained from a study of cytomegalovirus exposure and HLA in healthy donors. Study-wide points: Within an earlier analysis, most TCR beta V segments proved productive either about 90% or about 30% of the time. The likely origin of a cluster of highly shared sequence variants was a sequencing artifact.

Donors consisted of healthy bone marrow donors. Germline V gene data show CDR1 as SGDLS and CDR2 as YYNGEE. With 0 bases removed from V and 7 bases from J, the gap between germline ends came to 13 bases. The CDR3 is 15 amino acids. This clone was observed once. Its antigen is undetermined. PCR employed 60 Vbeta and 13 Jbeta primers. Sequencing was performed with immunoSEQ multiplex PCR; in TCRdb, only in-frame clones are kept and a portion is missing. The sample includes 90,000 to 110,000 clones, over 80% of them seen just once. The clonotype originates from a man under 40 in good health and CMV-seropositive. The V and J genes are TRBV9 and TRBJ2-2; possible D gene TRBD1, 6 bases. Sequenced sample: PBMCs. The CDR3 DNA sequence: TGTGCCAGCAGCGTAGGCGTGGGACACGGCGGGGAGCTGTTTTTT. It yields the protein CASSVGVGHGGELFF. The full variable domain, its missing parts supplied by reference TRBV9 and TRBJ2-2, is DSGVTQTPKHLITATGQRVTLRCSPRSGDLSVYWYQQSLDQGLQFLIQYYNGEERAKGNILERFSAQQFPDLHSELNLSSLELGDSALYFCASSVGVGHGGELFFGEGSRLTVL.